One sample yielded the 24 T cell receptor beta chains listed below, sequenced in a study of T cell responses to AZD1222 COVID-19 vaccine. Sequencing was performed with immunoSEQ multiplex PCR; in TCRdb, only in-frame clones are kept and a portion is missing. Of some 100,000 clones listed, 90% are singletons. The material was peripheral blood, obtained on day 0 of AZD1222 vaccination. These receptors were obtained from an adult in good health.

V and J are TRBV9 and TRBJ1-4; tentative D call: TRBD1 (6 bases). Germline CDR1 SGDLS, CDR2 YYNGEE. The CDR3 consists of 14 residues. Between the trimmed V and J ends, which lost 0 bases and 5 bases, there was a span of 8 bases. DNA for the CDR3: TGTGCCAGCAGCGTAGTAGGGACAAATGAAAAACTGTTTTTT. Its protein is CASSVVGTNEKLFF. Full variable domain (remainder filled in from reference TRBV9 and TRBJ1-4): DSGVTQTPKHLITATGQRVTLRCSPRSGDLSVYWYQQSLDQGLQFLIQYYNGEERAKGNILERFSAQQFPDLHSELNLSSLELGDSALYFCASSVVGTNEKLFFGSGTQLSVL.

This sequence joins TRBV18 and TRBJ2-7, with D possibly TRBD1 on 6 matching bases. V was trimmed by 3 bases and J by 2 bases, leaving 8 bases between them. This CDR3 is 13 amino acids long. Per the germline V gene, CDR1 is KGHSH and CDR2 is LQKENI. The CDR3 region is CASSPDRPYEQYF. The CDR3 coding sequence is TGTGCCAGCTCACCCGACAGGCCCTACGAGCAGTACTTC.

The J gene is TRBJ1-1, the V gene TRBV5-4; D ambiguous. In germline, CDR1 is SGHNT, CDR2 YYREEE (reference sequence). The CDR3 covers 14 residues. V lost 1 base and J lost 1, with 8 bases in between. The CDR3 DNA is TGTGCCAGCAGCTTGTCTTGGGGGAACACTGAAGCTTTCTTT. Translating gives CASSLSWGNTEAFF.

The chain combines TRBV28 with TRBJ1-4; perhaps TRBD1 as D (6 bases). The ends were cut back, 7 bases at V and 7 bases at J, with 16 bases in the middle. There are 14 residues in the CDR3. Germline CDR1 and CDR2: MDHEN and SYDVKM. The CDR3 reads CASTDGGRGEKLFF. The CDR3 coding sequence is TGTGCCAGCACCGACGGGGGCAGAGGTGAAAAACTGTTTTTT.

This clone was detected only a few times. This rearrangement joins TRBV7-9 to TRBJ2-7; the match to TRBD2 covers 10 bases. In germline, CDR1 is SEHNR, CDR2 FQNEAQ (reference sequence). Trimming at V came to 4 bases and at J to 3 bases, leaving 3 bases not matched to a gene. This CDR3 spans 14 amino acids. DNA for the CDR3: TGTGCCAGCAGCTCTAGCGGGGGAGTCTACGAGCAGTACTTC. It encodes CASSSSGGVYEQYF.

The chain has TRBV29-1 and TRBJ2-3; 7 nucleotides match TRBD1. Germline assignment: CDR1 SQVTM and CDR2 ANQGSEA. After removal of 7 bases from V and 5 bases from J, the junction contained 15 bases not matched to a gene. The CDR3 runs to 15 residues. The CDR3 coding sequence is TGCAGCGGGGTTCAGACAGGGTCTTTTAGAGATACGCAGTATTTT. Amino acid sequence: CSGVQTGSFRDTQYF.

The chain joins TRBV5-1 to TRBJ1-1, with D possibly matching TRBD1 (6 bases). Trimming cost V 5 bases and J 5 bases, with 16 bases left between them. CDR1 SGHRS and CDR2 YFSETQ come from the germline V gene. The length of the CDR3 is 14 residues. Here the CDR3 reads CASSSQGYGTEAFF. DNA for the CDR3: TGCGCCAGCAGTTCTCAGGGGTACGGGACTGAAGCTTTCTTT.

The V call is TRBV5-6, the J call TRBJ1-5, with D possibly TRBD1 on 5 matching bases. The V gene lost 1 base and the J gene lost 0 bases, with 17 bases spanning the gap. Germline V gene lookup returns CDR1 SGHDT and CDR2 YYEEEE. There are 18 residues in the CDR3. The CDR3 DNA reads TGTGCCAGCAGCTTGTCCTTCGGGGCTTCGTATAGCAATCAGCCCCAGCATTTT. Translating gives CASSLSFGASYSNQPQHF.

The J gene is TRBJ2-7, the V gene TRBV7-8, with D maybe TRBD1 (5 bases). CDR1 is SGHVS and CDR2 is FQNEAQ in the germline V gene. CDR3 length: 14 amino acids. Trimming left V 1 base short and J 0 bases short, with 7 bases between. DNA of the CDR3: TGTGCCAGCAGCTTAGTACAGGACTCCTACGAGCAGTACTTC. Translation: CASSLVQDSYEQYF.

V gene TRBV27 combines with J gene TRBJ2-5, with D unclear. The CDR3 sequence is 13 residues long. The ends were cut back, 4 bases at V and 2 bases at J, with 8 bases in the middle. Germline V gene data show CDR1 as MNHEY and CDR2 as SMNVEV (reference sequence). CDR3: CASSSALQETQYF. In DNA, the CDR3 is TGTGCCAGCAGTTCCGCTTTGCAAGAGACCCAGTACTTC.

The count of this clone is one. V gene TRBV19 combines with J gene TRBJ2-2; weak D call: TRBD1 (5 bases). This CDR3 comprises 14 residues. The germline V gene encodes CDR1 LNHDA and CDR2 SQIVND (reference sequence). The V end was cut by 8 bases, the J end by 8 bases, with 18 bases between. CDR3 loop: CASGMEYRPGELFF. CDR3 nucleotides: TGTGCCAGTGGAATGGAGTACAGGCCTGGGGAGCTGTTTTTT.

The chain recombines TRBV14 with TRBJ2-1, with a tentative D call TRBD2 (7 bases). V was cut by 7 bases and J by 1 base, with 17 bases left in between. From germline, CDR1 is SGHDN and CDR2 FVKESK. The CDR3 sequence is 16 residues long. CDR3 protein: CASNARRGLSYNEQFF. DNA for the CDR3: TGTGCCAGCAACGCTCGGCGGGGGCTTTCCTACAATGAGCAGTTCTTC.

V usage is TRBV12-1 and J usage is TRBJ1-1; the table gives TRBD1 as D, unverified against the DNA. TRBV12-1 is flagged as a pseudogene. CDR3 length: 18 residues. CDR3 residues: CASSSFAGQGGMDTEAFF. The CDR3, as DNA: TGTGCCAGCAGCTCCTTCGCCGGACAGGGCGGAATGGACACTGAAGCTTTCTTT.

The rearrangement joins TRBV18 to TRBJ2-6, with 8 bases identical to TRBD1. The CDR3 runs to 20 residues. After removal of 6 bases from V and 4 bases from J, the junction contained 20 bases not matched to a gene. Germline V CDR1 and CDR2: KGHSH, LQKENI. The CDR3 DNA reads as TGTGCCAGCTCCCCCGTCTCCCCCGGGACAGGACCCTCCGGGGCCAACGTCCTGACTTTC. Residues: CASSPVSPGTGPSGANVLTF.

The chain employs TRBV29-1 and TRBJ2-3; 9 bases match TRBD2. Germline V CDR1 and CDR2: SQVTM, ANQGSEA. This CDR3 contains 14 residues. The ends lost 3 bases at V and 6 bases at J; junction bases unmatched: 7. CDR3 nucleotides: TGCAGCGTTGAGGGGCTCAGCGGGGGGGATACGCAGTATTTT. Protein: CSVEGLSGGDTQYF.

The V gene is TRBV29-1, the J gene TRBJ2-5; TRBD1 or TRBD2 may be the D gene (5 bases each). The CDR3 runs to 12 residues. Germline CDR1 SQVTM, CDR2 ANQGSEA. With 8 bases removed from V and 4 bases from J, the gap between germline ends came to 14 bases. Here the CDR3 DNA reads TGCAGCTTCCGACTTGGGGGAGAGACCCAGTACTTC. Protein sequence: CSFRLGGETQYF.

This chain connects TRBV16 to TRBJ2-1; 7 nucleotides agree with TRBD1. CDR1 and CDR2 from the germline V gene are KGHSY and FQNENV. V lost 4 bases to trimming and J lost 4 bases; unmatched junction nucleotides: 7. This CDR3 has 15 residues. CDR3 in DNA: TGTGCCAGCAGCCCAACAGGGGCAGGTTACAATGAGCAGTTCTTC. Its translation: CASSPTGAGYNEQFF.

The rearrangement links TRBV10-3 to TRBJ1-6, with no clear D. CDR1 and CDR2 (germline): ENHRY, SYGVKD. The CDR3 has 12 amino acids. The V end was cut by 3 bases, the J end by 11 bases, with 8 bases between. The CDR3 protein is CAISENSTPLHF. CDR3 coding DNA: TGTGCCATCAGTGAAAATTCTACACCCCTCCACTTT.

The genes are TRBV18 and TRBJ2-3; no clear D. V was shortened by 5 bases and J by 3 bases, with 18 bases between the two germline ends. This CDR3 has 16 amino acids. The V gene's germline CDR1 is KGHSH and CDR2 LQKENI. As DNA, the CDR3 is TGTGCCAGCTCATTCAACCAGGAGTCGGCAACAGATACGCAGTATTTT. This sequence encodes CASSFNQESATDTQYF.

The chain couples TRBV9 to TRBJ2-2; D remains ambiguous. The CDR3 contains 14 residues. CDR1 and CDR2 (germline): SGDLS, YYNGEE. Trimming pared 0 bases from V and 1 base from J, leaving 4 bases between. DNA of the CDR3: TGTGCCAGCAGCGTAGTAGAGAACACCGGGGAGCTGTTTTTT. Its translation: CASSVVENTGELFF.

The V call is TRBV2, the J call TRBJ1-2; weak D call: TRBD1 (6 bases). Germline V gives CDR1 SNHLY, CDR2 FYNNEI. The V gene lost 6 bases and the J gene lost 2 bases, with 13 bases spanning the gap. The CDR3 has 14 amino acids. The CDR3, as DNA: TGTGCCAGCAGGGCGGGACATTTGAACTATGGCTACACCTTC. Protein sequence: CASRAGHLNYGYTF. Full variable domain (missing parts from reference TRBV2 and TRBJ1-2): EPEVTQTPSHQVTQMGQEVILRCVPISNHLYFYWYRQILGQKVEFLVSFYNNEISEKSEIFDDQFSVERPDGSNFTLKIRSTKLEDSAMYFCASRAGHLNYGYTFGSGTRLTVV.

The chain carries TRBV25-1 and TRBJ1-2; tentatively, D is TRBD1 (5 bases). The CDR3 totals 16 residues. Germline V gene sequence: CDR1 MGHDK, CDR2 SYGVNS. Trimming cost V 1 base and J 5 bases, with 17 bases left between them. This CDR3 reads CASSEFSLDSRYGYTF. The DNA of the CDR3 is TGTGCCAGCAGTGAATTCTCTCTCGACAGCAGATATGGCTACACCTTC.

The chain has TRBV11-2 and TRBJ1-1; TRBD1 aligns across 7 bases. This CDR3 is built from 15 residues. Germline CDR1 and CDR2: SGHAT and FQNNGV. The trim removed 3 bases at V and 2 bases at J, leaving 6 bases unmatched. In DNA, the CDR3 is TGTGCCAGCAGCTTCGGTAAGGGGGCTAACACTGAAGCTTTCTTT. This encodes CASSFGKGANTEAFF.

The chain has TRBV7-9 and TRBJ2-1; D ambiguous. In germline, CDR1 is SEHNR, CDR2 FQNEAQ (reference sequence). The CDR3 has 13 residues. The ends were cut back, 3 bases at V and 5 bases at J, with 8 bases in the middle. The CDR3 region is CASSFRSDNEQFF. CDR3 DNA: TGTGCCAGCAGCTTCAGGAGCGACAATGAGCAGTTCTTC.